This is a list of T cell receptor beta chains from one sample in a study of cytomegalovirus exposure and HLA in healthy donors. Repertoires were generated with immunoSEQ multiplex PCR, while TCRdb's copy carries only in-frame clones and drops some. The profile covers under 150,000 clones, with 65% to 85% appearing a single time and 2% to 3% taken by the ten largest. Sequenced input: PBMCs. The source is a male donor in good health and CMV-seronegative. CDR3s include the opening cysteine and the closing phenylalanine or tryptophan. D genes are given only for firm matches. A clone size is listed for some rows: how often the clone was seen (once, few, many), or a class if it is expanded.

D	size	V	J	CDR3	DNA
TRBD1	once	TRBV5-4	TRBJ2-7	CASSTGTGMGEQYF	TGTGCCAGCAGCACCGGGACAGGGATGGGGGAGCAGTACTTC
-	-	TRBV10-3	TRBJ2-2	CATQERVANTGELFF	TGTGCCACTCAAGAGCGGGTAGCGAACACCGGGGAGCTGTTTTTT
-	-	TRBV5-4	TRBJ2-1	CASSPFTGTQNEQFF	TGTGCCAGCAGCCCATTCACCGGGACTCAGAATGAGCAGTTCTTC
-	few	TRBV18	TRBJ1-5	CASSQSGGNQPQHF	TGTGCCAGCTCGCAGTCAGGGGGCAATCAGCCCCAGCATTTT
TRBD1	-	TRBV28	TRBJ2-7	CASSRGTGQFYEQYF	TGTGCCAGCAGCCGGGGGACAGGGCAATTTTACGAGCAGTACTTC
-	-	TRBV7-8	TRBJ1-1	CASGPGVEAFF	TGTGCCAGCGGACCAGGGGTTGAAGCTTTCTTT
-	-	TRBV10-3	TRBJ2-5	CAISDGGLLQETQYF	TGTGCCATCAGTGATGGAGGGCTTTTGCAAGAGACCCAGTACTTC
-	-	TRBV28	TRBJ1-2	CASSPSRHGYGYTF	TGTGCCAGCAGTCCCTCCAGACACGGCTATGGCTACACCTTC
-	-	TRBV19	TRBJ2-3	CASSILFRRTDTQYF	TGTGCCAGTAGTATCTTGTTCAGGCGCACAGATACGCAGTATTTT
-	-	TRBV11-2	TRBJ1-1	CASSLGLSAFF	TGTGCCAGCAGCTTGGGGCTTAGCGCTTTCTTT
-	few	TRBV7-6	TRBJ2-3	CASSLAVVQNTDTQYF	TGTGCCAGCAGCTTAGCGGTGGTGCAGAACACAGATACGCAGTATTTT
TRBD2	-	TRBV6-4	TRBJ2-1	CASSDGGTSGRNEQFF	TGTGCCAGCAGTGACGGGGGGACTAGCGGGAGGAATGAGCAGTTCTTC
TRBD1	-	TRBV7-2	TRBJ1-2	CASSHGTAYGYTF	TGTGCCAGCAGCCACGGGACAGCTTATGGCTACACCTTC
-	few	TRBV21-1	TRBJ2-7	CASSKWETSGSLSFYEQYF	TGTGCCAGCAGCAAATGGGAGACTAGCGGGAGCTTGTCTTTCTACGAGCAGTACTTC
-	-	TRBV9	TRBJ1-1	CASSVGGDTEAFF	TGTGCCAGCAGCGTGGGGGGGGACACTGAAGCTTTCTTT
TRBD2	-	TRBV7-2	TRBJ2-1	CASSGYSGRQFF	TGTGCCAGCAGCGGTTATAGCGGGAGGCAGTTCTTC
-	-	TRBV19	TRBJ1-5	CASSWSPGQPQHF	TGTGCCAGTAGCTGGAGCCCTGGACAGCCCCAGCATTTT
-	-	TRBV9	TRBJ2-2	CASSVITGFTGELFF	TGTGCCAGCAGCGTAATTACAGGGTTCACCGGGGAGCTGTTTTTT
-	-	TRBV11-2	TRBJ2-5	CASSLANRVQETQYF	TGTGCCAGCAGCTTAGCAAACAGGGTACAAGAGACCCAGTACTTC
-	-	TRBV7-9	TRBJ2-1	CASSFREFAYNEQFF	TGTGCCAGCAGCTTTCGGGAGTTCGCCTACAATGAGCAGTTCTTC
-	-	TRBV9	TRBJ2-7	CASSVGGTSHYEQYF	TGTGCCAGCAGCGTGGGTGGCACATCGCACTACGAGCAGTACTTC
-	once	TRBV18	TRBJ1-1	CASSPLSQGMNTETFF	TGTGCCAGCTCACCACTAAGTCAGGGGATGAACACTGAAACTTTCTTT
TRBD1	-	TRBV28	TRBJ2-7	CASSFIATGRFKEQYF	TGTGCCAGCAGTTTTATAGCGACAGGGCGCTTTAAGGAGCAGTACTTC
-	-	TRBV2	TRBJ2-3	CASSPGGDTQYF	TGTGCCAGCAGTCCCGGAGGGGATACGCAGTATTTT
-	few	TRBV6-1	TRBJ1-3	CASRADGNTIYF	TGTGCCAGCAGGGCGGATGGAAACACCATATATTTT
TRBD1	-	TRBV10-3	TRBJ1-2	CASMGQGWVNYGYTF	TGTGCCTCGATGGGACAGGGATGGGTGAACTATGGCTACACCTTC
-	-	TRBV5-1	TRBJ2-5	CASSPGVGLETQYF	TGCGCCAGCAGCCCGGGGGTTGGTTTAGAGACCCAGTACTTC
TRBD2	-	TRBV4-3	TRBJ2-1	CASSPGPSGNEQFF	TGCGCCAGCAGTCCCGGGCCTAGCGGTAATGAGCAGTTCTTC
-	-	TRBV4-3	TRBJ2-2	CASSQDTSGGYTGELFF	TGCGCCAGCAGCCAAGATACGTCGGGGGGCTACACCGGGGAGCTGTTTTTT
TRBD1	-	TRBV28	TRBJ2-7	CATDRGGQEQYF	TGTGCCACGGACAGGGGAGGTCAAGAGCAGTACTTC
TRBD2	-	TRBV7-3	TRBJ2-4	CASSPGRGVAKNIQYF	TGTGCCAGCAGCCCCGGGCGGGGGGTAGCCAAAAACATTCAGTACTTC
TRBD1	-	TRBV6-1	TRBJ2-7	CASGRDRLSYEQYF	TGTGCCAGCGGCCGGGACAGGCTTTCCTACGAGCAGTACTTC
-	-	TRBV18	TRBJ2-1	CASSPRAYNEQFF	TGTGCCAGCTCACCACGGGCTTACAATGAGCAGTTCTTC
-	-	TRBV10-2	TRBJ1-2	CASSESGYGYTF	TGCGCCAGCAGTGAGTCCGGCTATGGCTACACCTTC
TRBD1	-	TRBV7-9	TRBJ2-3	CASSFKTGGKDTQYF	TGTGCCAGCAGCTTTAAAACAGGGGGCAAAGATACGCAGTATTTT
TRBD1	-	TRBV6-5	TRBJ2-7	CASSLAAGTGYEQYF	TGTGCCAGCAGCCTAGCAGCCGGGACAGGTTACGAGCAGTACTTC
-	once	TRBV9	TRBJ2-7	CASSPGDGEQYF	TGTGCCAGCAGCCCAGGGGACGGGGAGCAGTACTTC
TRBD1	-	TRBV2	TRBJ1-5	CASSGQGAWQPQHF	TGTGCCAGCAGTGGTCAGGGGGCTTGGCAGCCCCAGCATTTT
TRBD1	-	TRBV27	TRBJ2-2	CASSDREVPTGELFF	TGTGCCTCTTCGGACAGGGAGGTTCCCACCGGGGAGCTGTTTTTT
TRBD2	few	TRBV27	TRBJ2-2	CASSLEREGRAGELFF	TGTGCCAGCAGTTTAGAGCGGGAGGGCCGGGCCGGGGAGCTGTTTTTT
TRBD2	-	TRBV5-1	TRBJ2-3	CASSRATSEFFTDTQYF	TGCGCCAGCAGCCGAGCGACTAGCGAGTTTTTCACAGATACGCAGTATTTT
-	-	TRBV4-2	TRBJ2-7	CASSHKGDEQYF	TGTGCCAGCAGCCATAAGGGGGACGAGCAGTACTTC